This passage covers 21 T cell receptor beta chains from one sample sequenced in a study of regulatory T cells in long-lasting Graves disease. Time point defined: newly diagnosed GD, antithyroid drugs for less than 3 months. PBMCs provided the RNA from which the TCR library was made. Researchers made TCR beta libraries by using iRepertoire HTBI primers and running Arm-PCR on CDR3 regions. One entry per CDR3 protein, called by TCRdb with MiXCR from the multiplex PCR reads. The sample consists of 560,000 or so distinct CDR3 sequences, around 16% of them appearing once. These same data were also listed under a study on T cells in Graves' hyperthyroidism and ophthalmopathy.

Material: peripheral blood mononuclear cells (PBMCs), obtained at new diagnosis, from a patient treated with antithyroid drugs. All receptors derive from a man aged 18-30 years with Graves disease.

This chain links TRBV25-1 with TRBJ2-7; 9 bases fit TRBD2. Germline CDR1 MGHDK, CDR2 SYGVNS. This CDR3 is built from 14 residues. After removal of 5 bases from V and 5 bases from J, the junction contained 7 bases not matched to a gene. CDR3 loop: CASSSSGSSNEQYF. Written as DNA, the CDR3 is TGTGCCAGCAGTAGTAGCGGGAGTTCTAACGAGCAGTACTTC.

The chain uses TRBV10-3 and TRBJ2-3; D is unresolved. Germline V CDR1 and CDR2: ENHRY, SYGVKD. CDR3 length equals 15 residues. Trimming stripped 3 bases from V and 0 bases from J, with 10 bases between. In DNA form, the CDR3 reads TGTGCCATCAGTGAACCCCGCGAAAGCACAGATACGCAGTATTTT. It translates to CAISEPRESTDTQYF.

Many counts were recorded for this clonotype. The chain carries TRBV30 and TRBJ1-4; D is possibly TRBD1 (5 bases). The CDR3 is made up of 12 amino acids. The V end lost 3 bases, the J end lost 13 bases, and 15 bases lay between the germline ends. Germline values: CDR1 GTSNPN, CDR2 SVGIG (reference sequence). In DNA, the CDR3 is TGTGCCTGGAGAGGAGACAGTGCCCCACTGTTTTTT. This translates into CAWRGDSAPLFF.

On this clonotype itself: With a much larger clone just one base away, this may be a read error. The chain has TRBV18 and TRBJ2-5; D ambiguous. CDR3 length equals 12 residues. Germline V gene sequence: CDR1 KGHSH, CDR2 LQKENI. Between the trimmed V and J ends, which lost 3 bases and 5 bases, there was a span of 7 bases. The CDR3 protein is CASSPGYETQYF. The CDR3 bases are TGTGCCAGCTCACCGGGATACGAGACCCAGTACTTC.

This clonotype appeared many times. The chain is built from TRBV5-1 and TRBJ2-1, with 10 nucleotides matching TRBD2. V lost 0 bases and J lost 6; bases outside the gene matches: 3. From germline, CDR1 is SGHRS and CDR2 YFSETQ. The CDR3 is 15 residues long. The CDR3 DNA follows: TGCGCCAGCAGCTTGGAGCTAGCGGGAGCCAATGAGCAGTTCTTC. Protein sequence: CASSLELAGANEQFF.

This clonotype was seen at least ten times. The chain combines TRBV20-1 with TRBJ2-7; D perhaps matches TRBD1 (5 bases). The CDR3 consists of 13 residues. The germline CDR1 and CDR2 sequences are DFQATT and SNEGSKA (reference sequence). Trimming stripped 6 bases from V and 6 bases from J, with 18 bases between. The chain's CDR3 is CSALGQSQSEQYF. CDR3 sequence (DNA): TGCAGTGCACTCGGACAATCTCAGAGCGAGCAGTACTTC.

Points on this clonotype: A much larger clone lies one base from this, so it may be a read error. This chain joins TRBV7-8 and TRBJ2-1; the match to TRBD2 covers 9 bases. Germline V gives CDR1 SGHVS, CDR2 FQNEAQ. J lost 4 bases, V lost 0 bases, and 13 bases had no gene match. There are 19 residues in the CDR3. CDR3 bases: TGTGCCAGCAGCTTAGCCGGGGATATAGCGGGAGACTCATACAATGAGCAGTTCTTC. Its protein is CASSLAGDIAGDSYNEQFF.

The chain uses TRBV30 and TRBJ2-6; no reliable D call. CDR3 length equals 14 residues. Trimming removed 0 bases at V and 0 bases at J, with 3 bases between. Per the germline V gene, CDR1 is GTSNPN and CDR2 is SVGIG (reference sequence). The CDR3 reads CAWSVFSGANVLTF. The CDR3, as DNA: TGTGCCTGGAGTGTATTCTCTGGGGCCAACGTCCTGACTTTC.

This clonotype showed up just a few times. A much bigger clone sits one base away, suggesting this may be a read error. The chain carries TRBV3-1 and TRBJ1-1; tentative D call: TRBD1 (6 bases). Germline values: CDR1 LGHDT, CDR2 YNNKEL (reference sequence). The CDR3 length is 13 residues. This chain's CDR3 is CASSQQGNAEAFF. The CDR3 DNA sequence: TGTGCCAGCAGCCAACAGGGGAACGCTGAAGCTTTCTTT.

This clonotype was counted ten times or more. V usage is TRBV28 and J usage is TRBJ2-4, with D unclear. The V end was cut by 8 bases, the J end by 0 bases, with 11 bases between. The CDR3 runs 14 residues. In germline, CDR1 is MDHEN, CDR2 SYDVKM. CDR3 region: CASLGSVAKNIQYF. CDR3 in DNA: TGTGCCAGCCTCGGATCCGTAGCCAAAAACATTCAGTACTTC. Supplemented by reference TRBV28 and TRBJ2-4, the full variable domain reads DVKVTQSSRYLVKRTGEKVFLECVQDMDHENMFWYRQDPGLGLRLIYFSYDVKMKEKGDIPEGYSVSREKKERFSLILESASTNQTSMYLCASLGSVAKNIQYFGAGTRLSVL.

J is TRBJ2-1 and V is TRBV19, with no clear D. This CDR3 is built from 15 residues. Trimming shortened V by 6 bases and J by 0 bases, and 12 bases separated the two germline ends. Germline assignment: CDR1 LNHDA and CDR2 SQIVND (reference sequence). The CDR3 reads CASRAGPSSYNEQFF. The CDR3 nucleotides are TGTGCCAGTAGGGCAGGACCCAGCTCCTACAATGAGCAGTTCTTC. Supplemented by reference TRBV19 and TRBJ2-1, the full variable domain reads DGGITQSPKYLFRKEGQNVTLSCEQNLNHDAMYWYRQDPGQGLRLIYYSQIVNDFQKGDIAEGYSVSREKKESFPLTVTSAQKNPTAFYLCASRAGPSSYNEQFFGPGTRLTVL.

V is TRBV5-1 and J is TRBJ1-1; perhaps TRBD1 as D (5 bases). CDR1 and CDR2 (germline): SGHRS, YFSETQ. Between the trimmed V and J ends, which lost 4 bases and 0 bases, there was a span of 25 bases. CDR3 size: 19 residues. DNA for the CDR3: TGCGCCAGCAGCCAATACCTAACAGGTATCGAAACTTTGAACACTGAAGCTTTCTTT. Residues: CASSQYLTGIETLNTEAFF.

The rearrangement links TRBV6-2 or TRBV6-3 to TRBJ1-1; D remains ambiguous. V lost 2 bases and J 8 bases, leaving 6 bases between the germline ends. The CDR3 sequence is 11 residues long. Germline V gene lookup returns CDR1 MNHEY and CDR2 SVGEGT. The CDR3 nucleotides are TGTGCCAGCAGTTACCGCTCCGAAGCTTTCTTT. Its protein product is CASSYRSEAFF.

This clonotype occurred many times. The V call is TRBV20-1, the J call TRBJ1-4, with D uncertain. V lost 3 bases and J lost 4, with 3 bases in between. The CDR3 runs to 11 residues. Germline V gene data show CDR1 as DFQATT and CDR2 as SNEGSKA (reference sequence). CDR3 bases: TGCAGTGCTAGTTATAATGAAAAACTGTTTTTT. It yields the protein CSASYNEKLFF.

This clonotype has ten or more counts. This chain joins TRBV5-1 and TRBJ1-4; D is possibly TRBD1 (5 bases). This CDR3 has 14 residues. Germline V gives CDR1 SGHRS, CDR2 YFSETQ. Trimming pared 1 base from V and 7 bases from J, leaving 11 bases between. The CDR3 loop is CASSLRQGPEKLFF. The CDR3 region has the DNA TGCGCCAGCAGCTTGCGGCAGGGACCTGAAAAACTGTTTTTT.

This clonotype was recorded many times. The J gene is TRBJ2-1, the V gene TRBV20-1; D gene ambiguous. The germline V gene encodes CDR1 DFQATT and CDR2 SNEGSKA (reference sequence). This CDR3 region has 15 residues. The V end was cut by 3 bases, the J end by 0 bases, with 12 bases between. Written as DNA, the CDR3 is TGCAGTGCTAGCGGCTCCCTGAGCTCCTACAATGAGCAGTTCTTC. Translated: CSASGSLSSYNEQFF.

Comment on this clonotype: Since no conserved phenylalanine or tryptophan closes the CDR3, a read error is the likely cause. The V call is TRBV5-5, the J call TRBJ1-4, with D tentatively TRBD1 (6 bases). V lost 4 bases, J lost 5 bases, and 15 bases lay in between. Looked up from germline, CDR1 is SGHKS and CDR2 is YYEKEE (reference sequence). The CDR3 has 15 residues. CDR3 region: CASSRMGAPNEKLFS. The CDR3 DNA reads TGTGCCAGCAGCCGGATGGGGGCCCCGAATGAAAAACTGTTTTCT.

This clonotype was detected many times. The V and J genes are TRBV12-3 or TRBV12-4 and TRBJ2-2, with 9 bases aligning to TRBD1. Trimming took 6 bases from V and 10 from J; bases not matched to a gene: 12. This CDR3 has 15 residues. This CDR3 is CASRAGQGLAEELFF. DNA for the CDR3: TGTGCCAGCAGGGCGGGACAGGGCTTGGCTGAGGAGCTGTTTTTT.

This clonotype was counted ten times or more. V usage is TRBV28 and J usage is TRBJ2-7, with TRBD1 matching over 7 bases. The CDR3 totals 14 residues. The germline V gene encodes CDR1 MDHEN and CDR2 SYDVKM. Losses at the gene ends were 3 bases for V and 3 bases for J; bases not matched to a gene: 5. The CDR3 DNA reads TGTGCCAGCAGTTTTGTGGGACAGCTCTACGAGCAGTACTTC. It encodes CASSFVGQLYEQYF.

This clonotype showed up many times. The chain carries TRBV30 and TRBJ2-4; no reliable D call. V lost 3 bases and J 8 bases, leaving 14 bases between the germline ends. Germline V lookup: CDR1 GTSNPN, CDR2 SVGIG (reference sequence). The CDR3 has 13 amino acids. CDR3 nucleotides: TGTGCCTGGAGGATCCCGGGTTTGGACATTCAGTACTTC. Its protein is CAWRIPGLDIQYF. The whole variable domain, remainder taken from reference TRBV30 and TRBJ2-4, is SQTIHQWPATLVQPVGSPLSLECTVEGTSNPNLYWYRQAAGRGLQLLFYSVGIGQISSEVPQNLSASRPQDRQFILSSKKLLLSDSGFYLCAWRIPGLDIQYFGAGTRLSVL.

The table lists this clonotype with a few counts. V is TRBV15 and J is TRBJ2-2; weak D call: TRBD2 (6 bases). The CDR3 length is 16 residues. Germline loops: CDR1 LNHNV, CDR2 YYDKDF (reference sequence). Trimming pared 1 base from V and 1 base from J, leaving 10 bases between. CDR3 coding DNA: TGTGCCACCAGCAGAGGGATGGGGGGGAACACCGGGGAGCTGTTTTTT. Its translation: CATSRGMGGNTGELFF.